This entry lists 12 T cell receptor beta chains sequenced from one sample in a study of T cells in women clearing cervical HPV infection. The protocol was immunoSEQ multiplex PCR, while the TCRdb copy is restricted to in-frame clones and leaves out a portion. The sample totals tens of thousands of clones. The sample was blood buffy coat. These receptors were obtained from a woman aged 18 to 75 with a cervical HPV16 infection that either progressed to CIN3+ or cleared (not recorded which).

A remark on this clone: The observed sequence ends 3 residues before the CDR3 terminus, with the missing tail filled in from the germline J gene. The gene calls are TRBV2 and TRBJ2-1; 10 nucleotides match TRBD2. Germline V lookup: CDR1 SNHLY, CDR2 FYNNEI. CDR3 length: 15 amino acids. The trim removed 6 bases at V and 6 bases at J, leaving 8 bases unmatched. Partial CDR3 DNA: TGTGCCAGCAGCACCGGGCTAGCGGGGGTCAATGAG. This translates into CASSTGLAGVNE. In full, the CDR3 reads CASSTGLAGVNEQFF. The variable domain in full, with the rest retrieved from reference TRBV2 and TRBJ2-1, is EPEVTQTPSHQVTQMGQEVILRCVPISNHLYFYWYRQILGQKVEFLVSFYNNEISEKSEIFDDQFSVERPDGSNFTLKIRSTKLEDSAMYFCASSTGLAGVNEQFFGPGTRLTVL.

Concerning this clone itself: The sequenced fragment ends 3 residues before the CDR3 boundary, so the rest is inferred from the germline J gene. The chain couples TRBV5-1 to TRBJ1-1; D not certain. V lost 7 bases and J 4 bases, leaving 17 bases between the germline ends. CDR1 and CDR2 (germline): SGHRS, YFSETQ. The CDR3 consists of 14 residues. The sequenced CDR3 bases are TGCGCCAGCCCCCGACGGCCAAACAGCACTGAA. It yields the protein CASPRRPNSTE. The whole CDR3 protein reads CASPRRPNSTEAFF.

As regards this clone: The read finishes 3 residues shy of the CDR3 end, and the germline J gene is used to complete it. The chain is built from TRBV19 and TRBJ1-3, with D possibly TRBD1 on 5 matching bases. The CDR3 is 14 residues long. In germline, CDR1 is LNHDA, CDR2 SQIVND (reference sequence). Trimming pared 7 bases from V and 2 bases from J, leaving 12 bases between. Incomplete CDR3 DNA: TGTGCCAGTACTAAGACAGCCACTGGAAACACC. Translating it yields CASTKTATGNT. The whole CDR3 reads CASTKTATGNTIYF.

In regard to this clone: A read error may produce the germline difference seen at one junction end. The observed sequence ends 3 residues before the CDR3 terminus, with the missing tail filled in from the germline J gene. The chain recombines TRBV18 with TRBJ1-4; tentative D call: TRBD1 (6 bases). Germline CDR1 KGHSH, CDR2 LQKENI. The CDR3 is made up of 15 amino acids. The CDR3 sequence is CASSPQGGANEKLFF. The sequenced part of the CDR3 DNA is TGTGCCAGCTCCCCACAGGGTGGTGCTAATGAAAAA. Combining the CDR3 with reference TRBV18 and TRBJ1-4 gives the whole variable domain NAGVMQNPRHLVRRRGQEARLRCSPMKGHSHVYWYRQLPEEGLKFMVYLQKENIIDESGMPKERFSAEFPKEGPSILRIQQVVRGDSAAYFCASSPQGGANEKLFFGSGTQLSVL.

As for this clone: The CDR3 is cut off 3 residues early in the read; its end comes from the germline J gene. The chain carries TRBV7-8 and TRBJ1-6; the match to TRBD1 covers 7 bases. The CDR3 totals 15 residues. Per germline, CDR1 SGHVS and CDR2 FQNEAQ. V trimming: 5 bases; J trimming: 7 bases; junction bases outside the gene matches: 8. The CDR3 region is CASSRDRVGNSPLHF. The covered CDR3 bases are TGTGCCAGCAGCCGTGACAGGGTTGGGAATTCACCC.

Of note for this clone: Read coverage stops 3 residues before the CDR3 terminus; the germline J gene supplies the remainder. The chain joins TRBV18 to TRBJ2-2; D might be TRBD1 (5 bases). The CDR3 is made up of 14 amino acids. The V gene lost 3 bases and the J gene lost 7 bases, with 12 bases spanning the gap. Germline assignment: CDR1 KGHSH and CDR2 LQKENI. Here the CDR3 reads CASSPTQGGGELFF. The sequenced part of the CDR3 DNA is TGTGCCAGCTCACCTACGCAGGGTGGCGGGGAG.

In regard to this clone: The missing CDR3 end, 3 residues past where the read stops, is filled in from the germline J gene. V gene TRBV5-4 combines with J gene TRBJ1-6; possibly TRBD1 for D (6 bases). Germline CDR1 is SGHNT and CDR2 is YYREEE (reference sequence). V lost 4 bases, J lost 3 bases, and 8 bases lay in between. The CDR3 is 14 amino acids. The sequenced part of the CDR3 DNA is TGTGCCAGCAGCCCAGGGGACTATAATTCACCC. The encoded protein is CASSPGDYNSP. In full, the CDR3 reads CASSPGDYNSPLHF.

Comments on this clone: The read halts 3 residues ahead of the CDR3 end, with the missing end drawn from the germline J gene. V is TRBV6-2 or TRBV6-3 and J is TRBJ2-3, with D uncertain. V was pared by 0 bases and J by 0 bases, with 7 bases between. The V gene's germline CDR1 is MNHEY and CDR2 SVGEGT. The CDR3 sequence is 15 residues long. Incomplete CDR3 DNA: TGTGCCAGCAGTTACTCGATAGAAAGCACAGATACG. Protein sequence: CASSYSIESTDT. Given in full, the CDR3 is CASSYSIESTDTQYF.

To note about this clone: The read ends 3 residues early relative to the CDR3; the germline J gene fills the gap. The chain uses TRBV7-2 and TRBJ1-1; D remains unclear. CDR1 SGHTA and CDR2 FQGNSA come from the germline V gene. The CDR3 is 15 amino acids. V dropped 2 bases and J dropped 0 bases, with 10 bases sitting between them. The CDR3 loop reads CASSLQVTMNTEAFF. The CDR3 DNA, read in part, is TGTGCCAGCAGCTTACAGGTAACGATGAACACTGAA.

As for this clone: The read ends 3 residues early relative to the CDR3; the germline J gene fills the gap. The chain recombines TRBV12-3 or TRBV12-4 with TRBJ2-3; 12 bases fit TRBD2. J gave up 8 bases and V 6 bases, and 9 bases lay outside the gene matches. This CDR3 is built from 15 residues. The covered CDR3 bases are TGTGCCAGCAGCACTTCTAGCGGGGGGGCCGCTACG. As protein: CASSTSSGGAAT. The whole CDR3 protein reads CASSTSSGGAATQYF.

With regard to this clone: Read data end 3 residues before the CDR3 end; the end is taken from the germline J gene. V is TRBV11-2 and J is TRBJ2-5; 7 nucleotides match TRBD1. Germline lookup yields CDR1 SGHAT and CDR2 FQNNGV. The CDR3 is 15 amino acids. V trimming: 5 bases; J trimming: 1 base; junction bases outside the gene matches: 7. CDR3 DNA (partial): TGTGCCAGCAGCCGGGAAGGGGGCCCCCAAGAGACC. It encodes CASSREGGPQET. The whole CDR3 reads CASSREGGPQETQYF.

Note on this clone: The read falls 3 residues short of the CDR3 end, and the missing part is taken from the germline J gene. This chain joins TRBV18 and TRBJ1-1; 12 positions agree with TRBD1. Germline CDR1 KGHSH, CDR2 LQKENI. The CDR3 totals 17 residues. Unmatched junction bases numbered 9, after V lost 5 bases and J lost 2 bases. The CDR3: CASSSTLGQGANTEAFF. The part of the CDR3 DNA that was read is TGTGCCAGCTCATCGACCTTGGGACAGGGGGCTAACACTGAA.